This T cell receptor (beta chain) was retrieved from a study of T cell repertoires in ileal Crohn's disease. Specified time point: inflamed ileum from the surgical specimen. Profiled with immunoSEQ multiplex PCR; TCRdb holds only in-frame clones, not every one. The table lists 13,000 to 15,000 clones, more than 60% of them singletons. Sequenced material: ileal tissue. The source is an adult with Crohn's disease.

This CDR3 is CASSFATVTSNTEAFF. The CDR3 region has the DNA TGTGCCAGCAGCTTCGCGACAGTAACCTCGAACACTGAAGCTTTCTTT. The genes are TRBV7-9 and TRBJ1-1; tentatively, D is TRBD1 (5 bases). With 3 bases removed from V and 1 base from J, the gap between germline ends came to 15 bases. Germline loops: CDR1 SEHNR, CDR2 FQNEAQ (reference sequence). The CDR3 runs to 16 residues. Supplemented by reference TRBV7-9 and TRBJ1-1, the full variable domain reads DTGVSQNPRHKITKRGQNVTFRCDPISEHNRLYWYRQTLGQGPEFLTYFQNEAQLEKSRLLSDRFSAERPKGSFSTLEIQRTEQGDSAMYLCASSFATVTSNTEAFFGQGTRLTVV.